Listed below are T cell receptor beta chains from one sample, sequenced in a study of immune evolution from preneoplasia to lung adenocarcinoma. TCRdb keeps only in-frame clones here, not all; method: immunoSEQ multiplex PCR. The sample has thousands of clones, 65% to 90% seen once; the top ten hold 3% to 4%. Sequenced input: FFPE invasive lung adenocarcinoma tissue. These receptors all stem from a person between 55 and 70 years old with lung adenocarcinoma. CDR3s include the opening cysteine and the closing phenylalanine or tryptophan. The order of the fields is V gene, D gene, J gene, clone size, CDR3 protein, CDR3 DNA. The D gene is left open where the match is weak. Clone size is not always given. Where it is, it says once, few, many or a class for expanded clones.

TRBV7-9	.	TRBJ1-5	.	CASSLELGGLYQPQHF	TGTGCCAGCAGCTTAGAGCTCGGGGGGCTCTATCAGCCCCAGCATTTT
TRBV10-3	TRBD1	TRBJ1-5	.	CAISGTGNQPQHF	TGTGCCATCAGTGGGACAGGGAATCAGCCCCAGCATTTT
TRBV6-4	TRBD2	TRBJ2-1	.	CASSTLAGGVNEQFF	TGTGCCAGCAGCACCCTAGCGGGAGGAGTCAATGAGCAGTTCTTC
TRBV6-1	TRBD1	TRBJ2-2	once	CASSEGQGAAGELFF	TGTGCCAGCAGTGAAGGACAGGGGGCGGCCGGGGAGCTGTTTTTT
TRBV11-1	TRBD1	TRBJ1-1	once	CASSYTTGVTEAFF	TGTGCCAGCAGCTATACTACAGGGGTAACTGAAGCTTTCTTT
TRBV23-1	.	TRBJ1-4	.	CASSHSRLGRQANEKLFF	TGCGCCAGCAGTCATTCGCGTCTAGGCAGACAGGCTAATGAAAAACTGTTTTTT
TRBV7-9	.	TRBJ2-1	.	CASSLGSSSYNEQFF	TGTGCCAGCAGCTTGGGGTCGAGCTCCTACAATGAGCAGTTCTTC
TRBV6-6	.	TRBJ2-1	.	CAGALDSTRADEQFF	TGTGCCGGGGCTCTGGATTCCACCAGGGCCGATGAGCAGTTCTTC
TRBV29-1	.	TRBJ1-5	.	CSVGANQPQHF	TGCAGCGTAGGAGCTAATCAGCCCCAGCATTTT
TRBV5-1	.	TRBJ2-2	few	CASRETGTGELFF	TGCGCCAGCAGGGAGACCGGCACCGGGGAGCTGTTTTTT
TRBV5-1	TRBD2	TRBJ2-7	.	CASSLSLAGGKGYEQYF	TGCGCCAGCAGCTTGAGTCTAGCGGGAGGAAAAGGGTACGAGCAGTACTTC
TRBV2	TRBD1	TRBJ1-5	.	CASSISGQGHQPQHF	TGTGCCAGCAGTATCTCCGGACAGGGTCATCAGCCCCAGCATTTT
TRBV7-9	.	TRBJ2-1	.	CASSRDAPATYNEQFF	TGTGCCAGCAGCCGTGACGCGCCCGCAACGTATAATGAGCAGTTCTTC
TRBV13	TRBD2	TRBJ2-1	once	CASSPDSLAGGVNEQFF	TGTGCCAGCAGCCCCGACTCCCTAGCGGGAGGAGTAAATGAGCAGTTCTTC
TRBV28	.	TRBJ1-6	.	CASSRGTGGNSPLHF	TGTGCCAGCAGTCGTGGGACGGGCGGTAATTCACCCCTCCACTTT